Presented here are 22 T cell receptor beta chains from one specimen sequenced in a study of spatial heterogeneity in lung cancer. This sample's time point: sample taken at primary tumor resection. TCRdb re-analysed the 5' RACE reads in MiXCR, keeping a single row per CDR3 protein. The top ten clones hold approximately 6.9% of a sample with about 4,000 distinct CDR3 sequences, 7.5% to 9% of them seen once. Sequences were derived from normal lung tissue next to the tumor, sampled at surgery. The receptor set was obtained from a female donor with early-stage non-small cell lung cancer.

The rearrangement uses TRBV6-2 or TRBV6-3 and TRBJ2-7; the D call may be TRBD1 or TRBD2 (6 bases each). With 8 bases removed from V and 2 bases from J, the gap between germline ends came to 16 bases. There are 14 residues in the CDR3. Germline lookup yields CDR1 MNHEY and CDR2 SVGEGT. In DNA, the CDR3 is TGTGCCAGCCAAATGAACGGGGGCCCCTACGAGCAGTACTTC. Amino acids: CASQMNGGPYEQYF.

In this sample, this clonotype is medium-sized. This rearrangement joins TRBV11-3 to TRBJ2-1; 13 positions agree with TRBD2. CDR3 length: 16 residues. V was clipped by 5 bases and J by 8 bases; unmatched bases: 9. Per germline, CDR1 SGHNT and CDR2 YENEEA. The CDR3 DNA sequence: TGTGCCAGCAGCCCCGGACTAGCGGGAGCCTTCGATGAGCAGTTCTTC. The encoded protein is CASSPGLAGAFDEQFF.

This clonotype counts as medium-sized. The CDR3 is CASSRGTGQEKLFF. CDR3 sequence (DNA): TGCGCCAGCAGCCGCGGGACAGGGCAAGAAAAACTGTTTTTT. This rearrangement joins TRBV5-1 to TRBJ1-4; TRBD1 matches 9 bases. The CDR3 has 14 residues. Germline assignment: CDR1 SGHRS and CDR2 YFSETQ. V dropped 4 bases and J dropped 8; count of bases not matched to a gene: 6.

This clonotype is classed as medium-sized (0.01 to 0.1%). The chain combines TRBV2 with TRBJ2-7; D uncertain. This CDR3 comprises 13 residues. CDR1 is SNHLY, CDR2 FYNNEI, per germline. The V and J ends lost 7 bases and 2 bases respectively, with 12 bases between them. The CDR3, as DNA: TGTGCCAGCAAAGTGTCTGGGCCCTACGAGCAGTACTTC. Amino acid sequence: CASKVSGPYEQYF. The full variable domain, with the rest looked up from reference TRBV2 and TRBJ2-7, is EPEVTQTPSHQVTQMGQEVILRCVPISNHLYFYWYRQILGQKVEFLVSFYNNEISEKSEIFDDQFSVERPDGSNFTLKIRSTKLEDSAMYFCASKVSGPYEQYFGPGTRLTVT.

This clonotype is medium-sized (0.01 to 0.1%) by share. This chain uses TRBV10-3 with TRBJ2-6; 10 positions match TRBD1. V was clipped by 8 bases and J by 3 bases; unmatched bases: 10. Per the germline V gene, CDR1 is ENHRY and CDR2 is SYGVKD. This CDR3 contains 17 residues. For the CDR3, the DNA is TGTGCCATCGACAGGGGGCCCCTTTCGGGTGGGGCCAACGTCCTGACTTTC. It specifies CAIDRGPLSGGANVLTF.

This clonotype is medium-sized by share. V and J are TRBV24-1 and TRBJ1-2; 9 bases line up with TRBD1. CDR3 size: 16 residues. The germline CDR1 and CDR2 sequences are KGHDR and SFDVKD. V was clipped by 2 bases and J by 6 bases; unmatched bases: 9. CDR3 loop: CATSDSNSRDRDGYTF. The DNA of the CDR3 is TGTGCCACCAGTGATTCGAACTCCCGGGACAGGGATGGCTACACCTTC.

Relative to its sample, this clonotype is medium-sized. The chain combines TRBV7-2 with TRBJ1-5; no clear D. This CDR3 has 14 amino acids. V was clipped by 1 base and J by 4 bases, with 8 bases between them. From germline, CDR1 is SGHTA and CDR2 FQGNSA. CDR3 sequence reads: CASSLDPKNQPQHF. CDR3 DNA: TGTGCCAGCAGCTTAGATCCGAAAAATCAGCCCCAGCATTTT.

Relative to its sample, this clonotype is medium-sized. CDR3 in amino acids: CASSINRLATNEKLFF. CDR3 sequence (DNA): TGTGCCAGTAGTATCAACAGACTCGCAACTAATGAAAAACTGTTTTTT. The chain joins TRBV19 to TRBJ1-4; D ambiguous. Trimming stripped 3 bases from V and 0 bases from J, with 11 bases between. This CDR3 comprises 16 residues. The germline CDR1 and CDR2 sequences are LNHDA and SQIVND (reference sequence).

Judged by abundance, this clonotype is medium-sized. The J gene is TRBJ2-7, the V gene TRBV27; 7 bases line up with TRBD1. This CDR3 has 15 amino acids. V lost 3 bases and J lost 7; bases outside the gene matches: 12. CDR1 is MNHEY and CDR2 is SMNVEV in the germline V gene (reference sequence). This CDR3 is CASSLVGTAPGEQYF. In DNA form, the CDR3 reads TGTGCCAGCAGTTTGGTAGGGACAGCTCCTGGGGAGCAGTACTTC.

By sample share, this clonotype is medium-sized. The chain joins TRBV6-6 to TRBJ1-4, with D possibly TRBD1 on 6 matching bases. The CDR3 is made up of 15 amino acids. With 5 bases removed from V and 6 bases from J, the gap between germline ends came to 16 bases. Germline CDR1 and CDR2: MNHNY and SVGAGI (reference sequence). CDR3 protein: CASSEGQFQHEKLFF. The CDR3 DNA reads as TGTGCCAGCAGTGAAGGACAGTTCCAACATGAAAAACTGTTTTTT.

This clonotype was recorded many times. The genes are TRBV11-2 and TRBJ1-2; unclear D gene. Trimming stripped 4 bases from V and 6 bases from J, with 18 bases between. Looked up from germline, CDR1 is SGHAT and CDR2 is FQNNGV. This CDR3 contains 15 residues. This chain's CDR3 is CASSSRGSRENGYTF. DNA of the CDR3: TGTGCCAGCAGCTCCAGAGGCAGCCGGGAGAATGGCTACACCTTC.

Ten or more counts support this clonotype. V and J are TRBV9 and TRBJ1-2, with unresolved D. V was pared by 0 bases and J by 2 bases, with 11 bases between. The CDR3 is made up of 15 amino acids. CDR1 is SGDLS and CDR2 is YYNGEE in the germline V gene. CDR3 amino acids: CASSVASEQNYGYTF. In nucleotides, the CDR3 is TGTGCCAGCAGCGTAGCCTCAGAACAGAACTATGGCTACACCTTC.

This clonotype is deemed medium-sized (0.01 to 0.1%). The V call is TRBV12-3 or TRBV12-4, the J call TRBJ1-4; 7 nucleotides align to TRBD1. CDR3 length: 13 residues. Trimming at V came to 9 bases and at J to 10 bases, leaving 11 bases not matched to a gene. The CDR3 loop reads CASMRQGFGKLFF. CDR3 nucleotides: TGTGCCAGTATGAGACAGGGTTTTGGAAAACTGTTTTTT.

This clonotype was seen repeatedly, ten times or more. The chain has TRBV10-2 and TRBJ1-1; D not resolved. Germline assignment: CDR1 WSHSY and CDR2 SAAADI. This CDR3 is 13 amino acids long. V lost 3 bases and J lost 3, with 8 bases in between. CDR3 in amino acids: CASSDVSHTEAFF. The CDR3 DNA reads as TGCGCCAGCAGTGACGTGAGTCACACTGAAGCTTTCTTT.

This clonotype was picked up many times. The CDR3 region has the DNA TGTGCCAGCAGTTTTGCCGGAACCGGGGAGCTGTTTTTT. Translation gives CASSFAGTGELFF. This rearrangement joins TRBV12-3 or TRBV12-4 to TRBJ2-2; D is uncertain. The germline V and J ends were trimmed by 3 bases and 5 bases, with 7 bases remaining between them. The CDR3 loop spans 13 amino acids.

This clonotype is medium-sized (0.01 to 0.1%) by share. The chain recombines TRBV13 with TRBJ1-2; D gene ambiguous. Trimming removed 5 bases at V and 2 bases at J, with 18 bases between. The CDR3 has 16 residues. Germline V lookup: CDR1 PRHDT, CDR2 FYEKMQ (reference sequence). The CDR3 coding sequence is TGTGCCAGCAGCACCAAAAGCAGAGCGACAAACTATGGCTACACCTTC. This codes for CASSTKSRATNYGYTF.

The sample holds many counts of this clonotype. This sequence joins TRBV6-2 or TRBV6-3 and TRBJ1-1; D remains ambiguous. The CDR3 runs to 11 residues. Germline CDR1 and CDR2: MNHEY and SVGEGT. Trimming cost V 4 bases and J 4 bases, with 4 bases left between them. The CDR3 loop is CASSLGTEAFF. The DNA for the CDR3 is TGTGCCAGCAGTTTGGGCACTGAAGCTTTCTTT.

This clonotype was seen at least ten times. This chain connects TRBV30 to TRBJ2-2; 8 bases map to TRBD1. CDR3 length equals 14 residues. The V segment lost 3 bases and the J segment 6 bases; nucleotides outside the gene matches: 6. Germline-derived CDR1 and CDR2 are GTSNPN and SVGIG (reference sequence). CDR3 coding DNA: TGTGCCTGGAGAGGGACAGGAGGTCCCGGGGAGCTGTTTTTT. It codes for CAWRGTGGPGELFF.

This chain joins TRBV5-5 and TRBJ2-3, with D uncertain. Germline V CDR1 and CDR2: SGHKS, YYEKEE (reference sequence). Trimming took off 3 bases at V and 1 base at J, with 9 bases between the two ends. The CDR3 is made up of 14 amino acids. The CDR3 DNA reads TGTGCCAGCAGCTCGGTTGTAGGCACAGATACGCAGTATTTT. Its protein product is CASSSVVGTDTQYF.

There are many counts of this clonotype. The V gene is TRBV6-6, the J gene TRBJ2-3; 10 bases agree with TRBD1. V lost 3 bases and J lost 1; bases outside the gene matches: 4. The CDR3 spans 16 residues. CDR1 and CDR2 (germline): MNHNY, SVGAGI (reference sequence). In DNA form, the CDR3 reads TGTGCCAGCAGTTATTCCGGGACAGGGGGCACAGATACGCAGTATTTT. Its protein is CASSYSGTGGTDTQYF.

Within the sample, this clonotype is medium-sized. The V and J genes are TRBV3-1 and TRBJ2-2, with 7 bases aligning to TRBD2. The germline V gene has CDR1 LGHDT and CDR2 YNNKEL (reference sequence). With 6 bases clipped from V and 6 bases from J, the junction kept 4 bases outside the gene matches. CDR3 length: 13 residues. CDR3 nucleotide sequence: TGTGCCAGCAGGCCTAGCGGCGCCGGGGAGCTGTTTTTT. Its translation: CASRPSGAGELFF. The entire variable domain, with the rest obtained from reference TRBV3-1 and TRBJ2-2, is as follows: DTAVSQTPKYLVTQMGNDKSIKCEQNLGHDTMYWYKQDSKKFLKIMFSYNNKELIINETVPNRFSPKSPDKAHLNLHINSLELGDSAVYFCASRPSGAGELFFGEGSRLTVL.

By proportion, this clonotype is medium-sized. The gene calls are TRBV6-5 and TRBJ2-2; TRBD1 matches 9 bases. Germline CDR1 and CDR2: MNHEY and SVGAGI. V shed 5 bases and J 0 bases; nucleotides not matched to a gene: 1. The CDR3 consists of 15 residues. CDR3 nucleotides: TGTGCCAGCAGTCGACAGGGGGCGAACACCGGGGAGCTGTTTTTT. This sequence encodes CASSRQGANTGELFF.